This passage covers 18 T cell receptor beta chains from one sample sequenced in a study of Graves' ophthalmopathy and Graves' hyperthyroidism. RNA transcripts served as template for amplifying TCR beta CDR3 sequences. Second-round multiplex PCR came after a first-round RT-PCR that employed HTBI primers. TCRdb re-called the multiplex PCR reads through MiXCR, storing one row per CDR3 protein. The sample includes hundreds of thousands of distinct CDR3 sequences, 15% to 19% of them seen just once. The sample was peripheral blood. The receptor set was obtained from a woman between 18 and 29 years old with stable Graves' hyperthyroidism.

CDR3 bases: TGCGCCAGCAGCTTGAACACCGGGGAAAATCAGCCCCAGCATTTT. It is translated as CASSLNTGENQPQHF. V gene TRBV5-1 combines with J gene TRBJ1-5; D is uncertain. V was trimmed by 1 base and J by 4 bases, leaving 12 bases between them. Germline V gene lookup returns CDR1 SGHRS and CDR2 YFSETQ. CDR3 length: 15 amino acids.

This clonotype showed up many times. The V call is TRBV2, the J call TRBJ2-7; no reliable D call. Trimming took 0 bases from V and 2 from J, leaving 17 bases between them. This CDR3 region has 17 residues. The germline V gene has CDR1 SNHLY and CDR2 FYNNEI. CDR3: CASSEAQASKYTYEQYF. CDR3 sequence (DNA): TGTGCCAGCAGTGAAGCGCAGGCCAGCAAATATACCTACGAGCAGTACTTC.

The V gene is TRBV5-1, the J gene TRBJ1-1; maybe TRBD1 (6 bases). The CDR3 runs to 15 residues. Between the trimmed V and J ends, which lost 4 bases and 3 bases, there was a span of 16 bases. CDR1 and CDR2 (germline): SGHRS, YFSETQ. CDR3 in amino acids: CASSTIQGGDTEAFF. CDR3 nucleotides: TGCGCCAGCAGCACGATACAGGGAGGGGACACTGAAGCTTTCTTT.

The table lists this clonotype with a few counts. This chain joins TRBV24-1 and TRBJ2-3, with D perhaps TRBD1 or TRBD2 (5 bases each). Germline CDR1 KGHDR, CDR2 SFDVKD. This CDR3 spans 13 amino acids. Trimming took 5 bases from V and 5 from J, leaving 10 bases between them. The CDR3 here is CATSVGAGDTQYF. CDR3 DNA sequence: TGTGCCACCAGTGTCGGGGCGGGAGATACGCAGTATTTT.

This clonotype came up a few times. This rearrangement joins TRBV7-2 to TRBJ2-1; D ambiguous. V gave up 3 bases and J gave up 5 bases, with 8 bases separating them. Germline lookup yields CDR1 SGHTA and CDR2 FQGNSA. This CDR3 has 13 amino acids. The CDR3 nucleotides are TGTGCCAGCAGCTTTCCCAAGGACAATGAGCAGTTCTTC. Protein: CASSFPKDNEQFF.

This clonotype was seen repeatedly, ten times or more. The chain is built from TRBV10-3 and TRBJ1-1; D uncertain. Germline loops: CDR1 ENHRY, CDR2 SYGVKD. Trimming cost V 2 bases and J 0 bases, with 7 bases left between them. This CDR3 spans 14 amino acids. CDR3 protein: CAISERVLNTEAFF. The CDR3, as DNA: TGTGCCATCAGTGAGAGAGTATTGAACACTGAAGCTTTCTTT.

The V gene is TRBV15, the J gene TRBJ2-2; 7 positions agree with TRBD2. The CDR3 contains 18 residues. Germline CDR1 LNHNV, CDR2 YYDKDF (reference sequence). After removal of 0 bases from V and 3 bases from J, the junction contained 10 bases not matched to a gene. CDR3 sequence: CATSRDAWGGRHTGELFF. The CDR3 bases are TGTGCCACCAGCAGAGATGCATGGGGGGGGAGGCACACCGGGGAGCTGTTTTTT. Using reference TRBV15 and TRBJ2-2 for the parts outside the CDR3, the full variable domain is DAMVIQNPRYQVTQFGKPVTLSCSQTLNHNVMYWYQQKSSQAPKLLFHYYDKDFNNEADTPDNFQSRRPNTSFCFLDIRSPGLGDTAMYLCATSRDAWGGRHTGELFFGEGSRLTVL.

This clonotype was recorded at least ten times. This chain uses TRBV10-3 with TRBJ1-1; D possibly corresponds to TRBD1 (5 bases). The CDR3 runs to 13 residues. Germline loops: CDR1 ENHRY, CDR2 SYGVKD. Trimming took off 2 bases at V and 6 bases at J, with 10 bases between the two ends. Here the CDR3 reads CAISEDSQAEAFF. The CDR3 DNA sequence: TGTGCCATCAGTGAGGACAGTCAGGCTGAAGCTTTCTTT.

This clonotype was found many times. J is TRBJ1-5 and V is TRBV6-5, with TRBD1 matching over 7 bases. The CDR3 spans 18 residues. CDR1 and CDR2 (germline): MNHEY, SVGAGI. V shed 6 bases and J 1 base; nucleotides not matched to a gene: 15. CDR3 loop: CASSRRDSRYGSNQPQHF. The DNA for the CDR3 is TGTGCCAGCAGCCGCCGGGACAGCAGGTATGGCAGCAATCAGCCCCAGCATTTT.

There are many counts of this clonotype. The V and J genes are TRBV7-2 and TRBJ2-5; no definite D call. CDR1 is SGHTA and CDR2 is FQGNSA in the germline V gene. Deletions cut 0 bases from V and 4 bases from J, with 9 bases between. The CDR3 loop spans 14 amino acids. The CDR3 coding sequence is TGTGCCAGCAGCTTAGCCCCAGGTGGAGAGACCCAGTACTTC. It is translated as CASSLAPGGETQYF.

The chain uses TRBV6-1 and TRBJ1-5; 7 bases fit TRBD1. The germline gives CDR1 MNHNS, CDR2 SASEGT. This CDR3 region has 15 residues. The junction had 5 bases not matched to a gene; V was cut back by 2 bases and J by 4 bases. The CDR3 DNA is TGTGCCAGCAGTGAAATAGCAGGGGGAAATCAGCCCCAGCATTTT. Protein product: CASSEIAGGNQPQHF.

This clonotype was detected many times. CDR3 nucleotide sequence: TGTGCCAGCAGTCTAGGGACCGCAAGCTCCTACGAGCAGTACTTC. This gives the protein CASSLGTASSYEQYF. The chain couples TRBV12-3 or TRBV12-4 to TRBJ2-7, with D possibly being TRBD1 or TRBD2 (5 bases each). V was cut by 5 bases and J by 0 bases, with 14 bases left in between. This CDR3 has 15 amino acids.

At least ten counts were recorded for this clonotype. This CDR3 reads CATSRDPGNTEAFF. In DNA, the CDR3 is TGTGCCACCAGCAGAGATCCAGGGAACACTGAAGCTTTCTTT. V and J are TRBV15 and TRBJ1-1; D unresolved. The CDR3 runs to 14 residues. Per germline, CDR1 LNHNV and CDR2 YYDKDF (reference sequence). V lost 0 bases to trimming and J lost 1 base, with 6 bases between them.

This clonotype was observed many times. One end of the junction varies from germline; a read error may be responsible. The CDR3 DNA reads TGCAGTGCTCCAGGGGGCGGGGACAAAAACATTAAGTACTTC. Translated: CSAPGGGDKNIKYF. J is TRBJ2-4 and V is TRBV20-1, with 8 nucleotides matching TRBD1. The CDR3 totals 14 residues. In germline, CDR1 is DFQATT, CDR2 SNEGSKA (reference sequence).

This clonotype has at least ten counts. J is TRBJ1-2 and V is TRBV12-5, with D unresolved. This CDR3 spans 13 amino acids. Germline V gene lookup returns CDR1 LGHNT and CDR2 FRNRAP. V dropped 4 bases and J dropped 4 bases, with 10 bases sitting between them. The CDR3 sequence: CASGSTPAYGYTF. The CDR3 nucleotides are TGTGCTAGTGGTTCAACCCCCGCCTATGGCTACACCTTC.

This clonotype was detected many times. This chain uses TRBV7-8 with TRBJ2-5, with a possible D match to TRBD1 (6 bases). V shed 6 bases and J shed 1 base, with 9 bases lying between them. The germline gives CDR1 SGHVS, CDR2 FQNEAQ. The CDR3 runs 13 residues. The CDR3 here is CASRPRGQETQYF. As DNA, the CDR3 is TGTGCCAGCAGGCCCAGGGGCCAAGAGACCCAGTACTTC.

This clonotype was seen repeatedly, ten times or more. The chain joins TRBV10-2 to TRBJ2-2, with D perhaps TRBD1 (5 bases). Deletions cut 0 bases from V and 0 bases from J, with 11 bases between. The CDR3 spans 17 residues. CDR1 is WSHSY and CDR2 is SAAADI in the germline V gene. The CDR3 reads CASSESGQGANTGELFF. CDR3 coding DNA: TGCGCCAGCAGTGAGTCGGGGCAGGGCGCGAACACCGGGGAGCTGTTTTTT.

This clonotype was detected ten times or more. The CDR3 DNA sequence: TGTGCCAGGGTCCGGAGGGGGGGTTCAAACTATGGCTACACCTTC. It yields the protein CARVRRGGSNYGYTF. The J gene is TRBJ1-2, the V gene TRBV6-1; tentative D call: TRBD1 (6 bases). The CDR3 totals 15 residues. Trimming stripped 9 bases from V and 2 bases from J, with 19 bases between. CDR1 MNHNS and CDR2 SASEGT come from the germline V gene.